These 27 T cell receptor beta chains came from one sample sequenced in a study of cytomegalovirus exposure and HLA in healthy donors. Use of 60 Vbeta and 13 Jbeta primers characterized the PCR. Using immunoSEQ multiplex PCR, the repertoire was profiled, and TCRdb retains in-frame clones only, with some absent. The sample records 150,000 to 200,000 clones, over 75% being singletons. The sample consisted of PBMCs. The receptors were sampled from a woman younger than 45 in good health and CMV-seronegative.

This chain joins TRBV2 and TRBJ1-5; TRBD1 agrees at 8 bases. J was trimmed by 9 bases and V by 6 bases; bases with no gene match: 10. The germline gives CDR1 SNHLY, CDR2 FYNNEI. The CDR3 contains 14 residues. DNA of the CDR3: TGTGCCAGCAGAGACAGGGGAAACGGTCCGCCCCAGCATTTT. Translated: CASRDRGNGPPQHF.

V usage is TRBV2 and J usage is TRBJ1-1; D is unclear. Germline V gene lookup returns CDR1 SNHLY and CDR2 FYNNEI. The CDR3 contains 13 residues. Deletions cut 8 bases from V and 2 bases from J, with 12 bases between. For the CDR3, the DNA is TGTGCCAGCGGTTATCGGGTCAACACTGAAGCTTTCTTT. This sequence encodes CASGYRVNTEAFF.

The CDR3 region is CASSKPGGLRVQYF. The CDR3 DNA is TGTGCCAGCAGCAAACCGGGGGGGCTTCGCGTGCAGTACTTC. The chain links TRBV7-7 to TRBJ2-7; 8 bases fit TRBD2. The CDR3 sequence is 14 residues long. Germline V gene data show CDR1 as SSHAT and CDR2 as FNYEAQ (reference sequence). After removal of 5 bases from V and 9 bases from J, the junction contained 12 bases not matched to a gene.

The chain employs TRBV28 and TRBJ1-2, with 10 bases aligning to TRBD1. Germline V lookup: CDR1 MDHEN, CDR2 SYDVKM. V shed 5 bases and J 4 bases; nucleotides not matched to a gene: 10. The CDR3 runs 16 residues. The CDR3 reads CASSAPGTGVGYGYTF. The CDR3, as DNA: TGTGCCAGCAGTGCACCAGGGACAGGGGTTGGCTATGGCTACACCTTC.

Worth noting for this clone: This sample also contains other DNA sequences that code for the same CDR3. This chain uses TRBV2 with TRBJ2-3, with 8 bases fitting TRBD1. Germline values: CDR1 SNHLY, CDR2 FYNNEI. This CDR3 has 14 amino acids. The V segment lost 8 bases and the J segment 1 base; nucleotides outside the gene matches: 5. CDR3 DNA sequence: TGTGCCAGCTCGGACAGGGAGGGCACAGATACGCAGTATTTT. It codes for CASSDREGTDTQYF.

The V call is TRBV10-3, the J call TRBJ2-1; TRBD2 matches 9 bases. The V and J ends lost 1 base and 5 bases, in that order; junction bases with no gene match: 12. Germline V CDR1 and CDR2: ENHRY, SYGVKD. The CDR3 loop spans 18 amino acids. The CDR3 DNA reads TGTGCCATCAGTGAGTTCGGCGGGGGGGCCGCGAACGACAATGAGCAGTTCTTC. Residues: CAISEFGGGAANDNEQFF.

V usage is TRBV6-6 and J usage is TRBJ1-2; D not certain. V lost 4 bases, J lost 4 bases, and 4 bases lay in between. The CDR3 runs 11 residues. CDR1 MNHNY and CDR2 SVGAGI come from the germline V gene (reference sequence). This chain's CDR3 is CASSSGYGYTF. CDR3 sequence (DNA): TGTGCCAGCAGTTCGGGCTATGGCTACACCTTC.

This chain uses TRBV2 with TRBJ2-5; perhaps TRBD2 as D (6 bases). Trimming removed 4 bases from V and 2 bases from J, with 11 bases in between. The CDR3 runs 14 residues. Germline V gene data show CDR1 as SNHLY and CDR2 as FYNNEI. The CDR3 nucleotides are TGTGCCAGCAGTGTGGGTGGGGGGCAAGAGACCCAGTACTTC. Protein sequence: CASSVGGGQETQYF.

This clone was seen more than once but under ten times. This sequence joins TRBV6-5 and TRBJ1-2; D is ambiguous. The CDR3 length is 11 residues. Trimming cost V 6 bases and J 8 bases, with 10 bases left between them. CDR1 and CDR2 from the germline V gene are MNHEY and SVGAGI. CDR3: CASRGSVGYTF. The CDR3 coding sequence is TGTGCCAGCAGGGGCTCGGTGGGCTACACCTTC.

The chain couples TRBV28 to TRBJ1-1; possibly TRBD1 for D (6 bases). Germline V gives CDR1 MDHEN, CDR2 SYDVKM. This CDR3 spans 15 amino acids. V was pared by 10 bases and J by 5 bases, with 23 bases between. The CDR3 sequence: CATWGGWRSGTEAFF. For the CDR3, the DNA is TGTGCCACCTGGGGGGGCTGGAGGTCGGGGACTGAAGCTTTCTTT. Based on the CDR3 plus reference TRBV28 and TRBJ1-1, the full variable domain is DVKVTQSSRYLVKRTGEKVFLECVQDMDHENMFWYRQDPGLGLRLIYFSYDVKMKEKGDIPEGYSVSREKKERFSLILESASTNQTSMYLCATWGGWRSGTEAFFGQGTRLTVV.

This clone was observed many times. The rearrangement uses TRBV30 and TRBJ1-1; D gene ambiguous. Germline-derived CDR1 and CDR2 are GTSNPN and SVGIG (reference sequence). The CDR3 is 11 amino acids. Trimming stripped 3 bases from V and 1 base from J, with 3 bases between. The CDR3 DNA follows: TGTGCCTGGAGACAGAACACTGAAGCTTTCTTT. Protein: CAWRQNTEAFF.

The rearrangement links TRBV27 to TRBJ1-2, with D perhaps TRBD1 (5 bases). Germline CDR1 reads MNHEY; CDR2 reads SMNVEV (reference sequence). With 5 bases removed from V and 6 bases from J, the gap between germline ends came to 10 bases. CDR3 length: 12 amino acids. In DNA form, the CDR3 reads TGTGCCAGCAGTGGGGGAGGCCATGGCTACACCTTC. Residues: CASSGGGHGYTF.

V usage is TRBV5-4 and J usage is TRBJ2-3; the match to TRBD2 covers 12 bases. The CDR3 totals 16 residues. V was clipped by 1 base and J by 5 bases; unmatched bases: 5. Germline V lookup: CDR1 SGHNT, CDR2 YYREEE (reference sequence). CDR3 protein: CASSLPLAGGRDTQYF. The CDR3 nucleotides read TGTGCCAGCAGCTTGCCACTAGCGGGGGGTCGAGATACGCAGTATTTT.

This clone was seen a single time. The genes are TRBV5-6 and TRBJ2-5, with D perhaps matching TRBD1 (5 bases). Trimming removed 1 base from V and 4 bases from J, with 8 bases in between. The length of the CDR3 is 13 residues. Per germline, CDR1 SGHDT and CDR2 YYEEEE. CDR3 sequence (DNA): TGTGCCAGCAGCTTGCAAGGGGCAGAGACCCAGTACTTC. It specifies CASSLQGAETQYF.

This chain connects TRBV7-9 to TRBJ1-6; no clear D. V gave up 6 bases and J gave up 0 bases, with 12 bases separating them. Germline-derived CDR1 and CDR2 are SEHNR and FQNEAQ (reference sequence). The CDR3 spans 16 residues. Written as DNA, the CDR3 is TGTGCCAGCAGAATTTCACAGACCTCCTATAATTCACCCCTCCACTTT. Amino acids: CASRISQTSYNSPLHF.

The gene calls are TRBV14 and TRBJ2-1, with 8 bases that match TRBD2. Germline lookup yields CDR1 SGHDN and CDR2 FVKESK. The CDR3 runs 14 residues. Trimming cost V 4 bases and J 7 bases; bases outside gene matches: 6. The CDR3 here is CASSRTGGGNEQFF. CDR3 in DNA: TGTGCCAGCAGCCGTACCGGGGGGGGGAATGAGCAGTTCTTC. Combining the CDR3 with reference TRBV14 and TRBJ2-1 gives the whole variable domain EAGVTQFPSHSVIEKGQTVTLRCDPISGHDNLYWYRRVMGKEIKFLLHFVKESKQDESGMPNNRFLAERTGGTYSTLKVQPAELEDSGVYFCASSRTGGGNEQFFGPGTRLTVL.

This chain uses TRBV5-6 with TRBJ1-3; D may be TRBD1 (6 bases). Germline CDR1 SGHDT, CDR2 YYEEEE. The V end lost 7 bases, the J end lost 0 bases, and 14 bases lay between the germline ends. CDR3 size: 15 residues. CDR3 sequence (DNA): TGTGCCAGCTCGAGAACAGGGTTCTCTGGAAACACCATATATTTT. Its translation is CASSRTGFSGNTIYF.

The chain joins TRBV29-1 to TRBJ2-3, with 11 positions matching TRBD2. Germline V gene data show CDR1 as SQVTM and CDR2 as ANQGSEA. The CDR3 loop spans 15 amino acids. After removal of 4 bases from V and 5 bases from J, the junction contained 8 bases not matched to a gene. The CDR3 protein is CSVGGTSGIRDTQYF. The CDR3 region has the DNA TGCAGCGTTGGGGGGACTAGCGGTATACGAGATACGCAGTATTTT.

This chain uses TRBV7-9 with TRBJ2-7; the match to TRBD1 covers 8 bases. The CDR3 loop spans 13 amino acids. Germline-derived CDR1 and CDR2 are SEHNR and FQNEAQ (reference sequence). V gave up 6 bases and J gave up 2 bases; unmatched junction bases: 3. CDR3 loop: CASSWGQAYEQYF. The CDR3 bases are TGTGCCAGCAGTTGGGGACAGGCCTACGAGCAGTACTTC.

The chain uses TRBV7-9 and TRBJ2-3; D uncertain. The CDR3 is 12 residues long. Trimming took off 3 bases at V and 5 bases at J, with 6 bases between the two ends. CDR1 and CDR2 from the germline V gene are SEHNR and FQNEAQ (reference sequence). DNA of the CDR3: TGTGCCAGCAGCTTTAGTGGAGATACGCAGTATTTT. It encodes CASSFSGDTQYF.

This clone was counted a single time. V gene TRBV30 combines with J gene TRBJ2-5; no clear D. CDR1 GTSNPN and CDR2 SVGIG come from the germline V gene (reference sequence). CDR3 length equals 13 residues. V lost 6 bases and J 7 bases, leaving 18 bases between the germline ends. The CDR3 DNA sequence: TGTGCCTGTAACCCAGGTACTCGTGGGACCCAGTACTTC. Translated: CACNPGTRGTQYF. Drawing the rest from reference TRBV30 and TRBJ2-5, the complete variable domain is SQTIHQWPATLVQPVGSPLSLECTVEGTSNPNLYWYRQAAGRGLQLLFYSVGIGQISSEVPQNLSASRPQDRQFILSSKKLLLSDSGFYLCACNPGTRGTQYFGPGTRLLVL.

In this sample, this clone turned up once. The rearrangement links TRBV2 to TRBJ2-3; the match to TRBD1 covers 7 bases. Germline trimming cut 2 bases from V and 0 bases from J; bases unmatched to any gene: 5. The CDR3 has 16 residues. Germline loops: CDR1 SNHLY, CDR2 FYNNEI. As DNA, the CDR3 is TGTGCCAGCAGTGAACTGGAGACAGGGAGCACAGATACGCAGTATTTT. Protein: CASSELETGSTDTQYF.

This clone showed up just once. The chain has TRBV19 and TRBJ1-1; D gene uncertain. Trimming removed 5 bases at V and 7 bases at J, with 17 bases between. The CDR3 runs to 14 residues. CDR1 and CDR2 from the germline V gene are LNHDA and SQIVND (reference sequence). CDR3 amino acids: CASSLLSSTVEAFF. The CDR3 DNA follows: TGTGCCAGTAGTCTCCTCTCGAGCACGGTTGAAGCTTTCTTT.

The V gene is TRBV7-6, the J gene TRBJ1-2; D remains ambiguous. Germline-derived CDR1 and CDR2 are SGHVS and FNYEAQ. The ends were cut back, 4 bases at V and 6 bases at J, with 12 bases in the middle. The CDR3 sequence is 13 residues long. CDR3 DNA sequence: TGTGCCAGCAGCTCCGGACTGGGCGATGGCTACACCTTC. It encodes CASSSGLGDGYTF.

This clone showed up just once. The gene calls are TRBV11-2 and TRBJ1-5; D gene unclear. The CDR3 is made up of 13 amino acids. The V gene lost 6 bases and the J gene lost 4 bases, with 10 bases spanning the gap. The germline gives CDR1 SGHAT, CDR2 FQNNGV. The CDR3 region is CASSIRSNQPQHF. The DNA of the CDR3 is TGTGCCAGCAGTATACGGTCTAATCAGCCCCAGCATTTT.

This clone was seen more than once but under ten times. V is TRBV15 and J is TRBJ2-1; TRBD1 agrees at 8 bases. Germline V gene lookup returns CDR1 LNHNV and CDR2 YYDKDF (reference sequence). J was trimmed by 0 bases and V by 5 bases; bases with no gene match: 6. The CDR3 is 16 amino acids. DNA for the CDR3: TGTGCCACCAGCCCCCGACAGGGGAGCTCCTACAATGAGCAGTTCTTC. Encoded protein: CATSPRQGSSYNEQFF.

The chain employs TRBV29-1 and TRBJ1-1, with D perhaps TRBD1 (5 bases). CDR1 is SQVTM and CDR2 is ANQGSEA in the germline V gene. V was shortened by 6 bases and J by 1 base, with 12 bases between the two germline ends. The CDR3 contains 13 residues. For the CDR3, the DNA is TGCAGCGTCTCGCGGGGGACGAACACTGAAGCTTTCTTT. Its translation is CSVSRGTNTEAFF.